In its sample, the clone carrying this T cell receptor beta chain was seen once. This record belongs to a study of blood T cell repertoires in COVID-19. The germline gives CDR1 SGHVS, CDR2 FNYEAQ. V gave up 10 bases and J gave up 5 bases; unmatched junction bases: 6. The CDR3 spans 14 residues. Generated by immunoSEQ multiplex PCR, the TCRdb table keeps only in-frame clones and is missing some. The sample has roughly 300,000 clones, 70% to 90% seen once. Participants, about 18 to 90 years old, spanned under 25 US areas. The gene calls are TRBV7-6 and TRBJ2-2, with 11 nucleotides matching TRBD1. This receptor was identified in a woman in her late teens or twenties who had recovered from COVID-19. Sequenced input: PBMCs or T cells enriched from blood (not recorded which). Here the CDR3 DNA reads TGTGCCACCATCCGGGACAGGGGGACCGGGGAGCTGTTTTTT. Translation: CATIRDRGTGELFF.